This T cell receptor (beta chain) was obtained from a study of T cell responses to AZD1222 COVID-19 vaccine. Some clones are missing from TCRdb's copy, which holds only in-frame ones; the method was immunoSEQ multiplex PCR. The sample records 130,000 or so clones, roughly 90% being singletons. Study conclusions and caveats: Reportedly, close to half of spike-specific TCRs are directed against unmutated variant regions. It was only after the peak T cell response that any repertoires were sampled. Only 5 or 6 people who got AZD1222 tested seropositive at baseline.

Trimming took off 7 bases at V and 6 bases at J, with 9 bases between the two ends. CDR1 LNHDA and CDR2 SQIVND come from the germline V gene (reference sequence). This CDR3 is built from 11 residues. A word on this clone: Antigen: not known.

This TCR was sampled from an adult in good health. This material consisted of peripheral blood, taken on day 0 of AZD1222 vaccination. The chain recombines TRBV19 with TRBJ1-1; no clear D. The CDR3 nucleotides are TGTGCCAGTATGGGTTATTCTGAAGCTTTCTTT. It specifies CASMGYSEAFF.